This T cell receptor beta chain derives from a study of CD8+CD57+ T cells in acquired aplastic anemia. Study summary: DNA recovered from sorted CD4+ and CD8+ cells had a mean of about 3.5 ug.

Note on this clonotype: The antigen remains undetermined.

Study conclusions and caveats: Patients did not significantly differ from controls in CD8+ Simpson's diversity.

The template used for profiling TCR beta VDJ and CDR3 was genomic DNA. A single record per CDR3 protein comes from TCRdb applying MiXCR to the reads. Among about 240,000 distinct CDR3 sequences listed, around 43% were seen once. Those patients picked for sequencing had displayed CD8+CD57+ cell expansion on flow cytometry. The CDR3 runs 13 residues. V trimming: 10 bases; J trimming: 10 bases; junction bases outside the gene matches: 7. CDR1 SNHLY and CDR2 FYNNEI come from the germline V gene. V is TRBV2 and J is TRBJ1-6; 10 bases are a match to TRBD1. The sequence was obtained from a human donor with aplastic anemia. Sequenced input: sorted CD4+, CD8+, or CD8+CD57+ T cells (not recorded which) from PBMCs. CDR3 sequence: CATSGTGASPLHF. In DNA form, the CDR3 reads TGTGCCACCTCCGGGACAGGGGCCTCACCCCTCCACTTT.